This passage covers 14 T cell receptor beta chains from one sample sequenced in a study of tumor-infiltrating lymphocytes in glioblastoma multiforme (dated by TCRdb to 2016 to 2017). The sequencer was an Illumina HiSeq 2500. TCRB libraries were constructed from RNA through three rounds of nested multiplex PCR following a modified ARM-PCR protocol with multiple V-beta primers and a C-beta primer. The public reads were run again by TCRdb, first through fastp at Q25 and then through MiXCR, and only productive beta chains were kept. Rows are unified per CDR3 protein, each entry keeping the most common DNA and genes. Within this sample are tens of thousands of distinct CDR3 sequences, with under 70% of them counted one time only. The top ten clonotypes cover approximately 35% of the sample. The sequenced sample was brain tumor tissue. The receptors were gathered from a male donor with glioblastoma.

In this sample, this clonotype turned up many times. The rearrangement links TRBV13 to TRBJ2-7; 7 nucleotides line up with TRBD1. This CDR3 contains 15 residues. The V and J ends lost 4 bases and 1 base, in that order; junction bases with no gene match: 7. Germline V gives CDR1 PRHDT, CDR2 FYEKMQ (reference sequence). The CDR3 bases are TGTGCCAGCAGCTCGGGACAGCTATTATCCTACGAGCAGTACTTC. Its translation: CASSSGQLLSYEQYF.

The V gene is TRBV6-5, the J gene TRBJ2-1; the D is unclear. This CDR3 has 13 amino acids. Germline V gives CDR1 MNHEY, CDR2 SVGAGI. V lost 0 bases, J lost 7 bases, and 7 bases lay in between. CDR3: CASSYSIENEQFF. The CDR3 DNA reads TGTGCCAGCAGTTACTCGATCGAGAATGAGCAGTTCTTC.

In DNA, the CDR3 is TGTGCCAGCAGACGAACAACTAGTGGGAGGAATGAGCAGTTCTTC. This translates into CASRRTTSGRNEQFF. This chain links TRBV7-9 with TRBJ2-1; D is possibly TRBD2 (6 bases). Trimming removed 6 bases from V and 7 bases from J, with 19 bases in between. This CDR3 spans 15 amino acids. CDR1 is SEHNR, CDR2 FQNEAQ, per germline (reference sequence).

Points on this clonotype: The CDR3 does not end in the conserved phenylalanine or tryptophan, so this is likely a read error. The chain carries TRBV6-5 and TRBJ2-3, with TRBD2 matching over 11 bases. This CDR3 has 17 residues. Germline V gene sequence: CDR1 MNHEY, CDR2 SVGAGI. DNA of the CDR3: TGTGCCAGCAGCCCCGGGACTAGCGGATATAGCACAGATATGCAGTATTAT. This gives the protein CASSPGTSGYSTDMQYY.

The CDR3 DNA is TGTGCCAGCAGTCTAAGGACTTGCTCCTACGAGCAGTACTTC. As protein: CASSLRTCSYEQYF. The chain recombines TRBV6-5 with TRBJ2-7, with a possible D match to TRBD2 (5 bases). Germline V gives CDR1 MNHEY, CDR2 SVGAGI. The CDR3 is 14 amino acids. Trimming stripped 5 bases from V and 0 bases from J, with 11 bases between.

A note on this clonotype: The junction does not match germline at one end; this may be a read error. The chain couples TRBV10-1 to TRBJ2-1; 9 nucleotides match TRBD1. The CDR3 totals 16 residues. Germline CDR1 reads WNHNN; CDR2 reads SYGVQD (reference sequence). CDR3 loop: CGSSESLGQGNNEQFF. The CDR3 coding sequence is TGCGGCAGCAGTGAATCCCTAGGACAGGGGAATAACGAGCAGTTCTTC.

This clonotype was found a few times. The CDR3 DNA reads as TGTGCCATCAGCCCCGGGACTAGCGGGAGTCACGGGGAGCTGTTTTTT. This sequence encodes CAISPGTSGSHGELFF. The chain uses TRBV10-3 and TRBJ2-2; 14 positions agree with TRBD2. Germline CDR1 is ENHRY and CDR2 is SYGVKD. Trimming cost V 6 bases and J 7 bases; bases outside gene matches: 7. The CDR3 contains 16 residues.

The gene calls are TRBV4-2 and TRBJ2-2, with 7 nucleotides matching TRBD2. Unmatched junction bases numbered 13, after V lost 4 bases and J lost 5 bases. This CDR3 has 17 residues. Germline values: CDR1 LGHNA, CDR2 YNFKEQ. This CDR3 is CASSPAGSGLGTGELFF. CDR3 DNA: TGTGCCAGCAGCCCAGCTGGGAGTGGACTAGGTACCGGGGAGCTGTTTTTT.

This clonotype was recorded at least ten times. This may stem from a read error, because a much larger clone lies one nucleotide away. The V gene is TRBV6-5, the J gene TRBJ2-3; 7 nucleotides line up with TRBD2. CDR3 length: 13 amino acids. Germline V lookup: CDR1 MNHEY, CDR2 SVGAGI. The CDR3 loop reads CASSGRLADMQYF. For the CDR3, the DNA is TGTGCCAGCAGCGGGAGGTTGGCAGATATGCAGTATTTT.

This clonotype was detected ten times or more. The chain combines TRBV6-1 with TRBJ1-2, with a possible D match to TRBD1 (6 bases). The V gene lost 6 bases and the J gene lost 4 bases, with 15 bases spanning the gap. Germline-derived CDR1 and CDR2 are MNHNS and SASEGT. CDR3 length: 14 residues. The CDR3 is CASRDDRKVYGYTF. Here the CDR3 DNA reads TGTGCCAGCAGAGATGACAGGAAAGTCTATGGCTACACCTTC.

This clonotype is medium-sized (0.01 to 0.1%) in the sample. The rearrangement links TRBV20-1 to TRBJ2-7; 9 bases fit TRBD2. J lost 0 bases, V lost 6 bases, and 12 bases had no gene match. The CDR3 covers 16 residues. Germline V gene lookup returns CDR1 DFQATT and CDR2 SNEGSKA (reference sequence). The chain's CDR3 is CSAIRAASGNSYEQYF. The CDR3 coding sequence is TGCAGTGCCATAAGGGCGGCTAGCGGGAACTCCTACGAGCAGTACTTC.

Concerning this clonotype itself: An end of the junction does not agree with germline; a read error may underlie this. The CDR3 reads CAITPALASNEQLF. In DNA form, the CDR3 reads TGTGCCATCACCCCGGCACTAGCGAGCAATGAGCAGCTCTTC. The V call is TRBV10-3, the J call TRBJ2-1; 7 positions agree with TRBD2. The CDR3 consists of 14 residues. Germline V gene data show CDR1 as ENHRY and CDR2 as SYGVKD.

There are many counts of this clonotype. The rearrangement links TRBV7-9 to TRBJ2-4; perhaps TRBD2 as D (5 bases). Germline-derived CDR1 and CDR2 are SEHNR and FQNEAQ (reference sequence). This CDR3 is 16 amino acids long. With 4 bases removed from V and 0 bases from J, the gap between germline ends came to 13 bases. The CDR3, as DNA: TGTGCCAGCAGCTATGGACTGCAACTAGCCAAAAACATTCAGTACTTC. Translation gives CASSYGLQLAKNIQYF. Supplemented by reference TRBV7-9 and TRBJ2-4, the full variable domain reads DTGVSQNPRHKITKRGQNVTFRCDPISEHNRLYWYRQTLGQGPEFLTYFQNEAQLEKSRLLSDRFSAERPKGSFSTLEIQRTEQGDSAMYLCASSYGLQLAKNIQYFGAGTRLSVL.

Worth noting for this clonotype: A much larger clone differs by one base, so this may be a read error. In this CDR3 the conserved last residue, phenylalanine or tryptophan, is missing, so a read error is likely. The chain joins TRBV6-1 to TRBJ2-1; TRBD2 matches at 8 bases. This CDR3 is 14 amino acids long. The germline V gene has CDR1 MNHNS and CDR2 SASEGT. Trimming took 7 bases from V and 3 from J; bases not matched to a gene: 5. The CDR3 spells CASTRLANYNEQFS. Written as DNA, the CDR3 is TGTGCCAGCACGAGACTAGCGAACTACAATGAGCAGTTCTCC.